The next 29 T cell receptor beta chains were all read from a single sample in a study of cytomegalovirus exposure and HLA in healthy donors. Method: immunoSEQ multiplex PCR; TCRdb's copy keeps in-frame clones and lacks some. The table has under 350,000 clones, roughly 85% seen once. The sequenced sample consisted of PBMCs. The origin of the receptors is a woman aged 18-30 years in good health and CMV-seronegative.

This clone appeared once. This rearrangement joins TRBV30 to TRBJ2-2; TRBD2 agrees at 9 bases. CDR3 size: 14 residues. CDR1 and CDR2 (germline): GTSNPN, SVGIG (reference sequence). V lost 2 bases, J lost 5 bases, and 3 bases stayed unmatched. CDR3 in amino acids: CAWSRLAGTGELFF. The CDR3 coding sequence is TGTGCCTGGAGTCGCCTAGCGGGGACCGGGGAGCTGTTTTTT.

For the CDR3, the DNA is TGTGCCAGCAGTTACAATCGGGGGTCCATGAACACTGAAGCTTTCTTT. This encodes CASSYNRGSMNTEAFF. The chain uses TRBV6-5 and TRBJ1-1; D perhaps matches TRBD1 (5 bases). V gave up 2 bases and J gave up 0 bases, with 13 bases separating them. This CDR3 region has 16 residues. Per germline, CDR1 MNHEY and CDR2 SVGAGI.

The chain recombines TRBV9 with TRBJ1-4; 9 bases are a match to TRBD1. Per the germline V gene, CDR1 is SGDLS and CDR2 is YYNGEE. The CDR3 runs 16 residues. J gave up 5 bases and V 2 bases, and 7 bases lay outside the gene matches. The CDR3: CASSVAPGQGNEKLFF. CDR3 DNA sequence: TGTGCCAGCAGCGTCGCCCCGGGACAGGGAAATGAAAAACTGTTTTTT.

V gene TRBV2 combines with J gene TRBJ2-7; D possibly corresponds to TRBD2 (8 bases). There are 14 residues in the CDR3. V was shortened by 6 bases and J by 0 bases, with 12 bases between the two germline ends. Per the germline V gene, CDR1 is SNHLY and CDR2 is FYNNEI. CDR3: CASRRGDSSYEQYF. The CDR3 nucleotides read TGTGCCAGCAGGCGGGGGGACAGCTCCTACGAGCAGTACTTC. The entire variable domain, with the rest obtained from reference TRBV2 and TRBJ2-7, is as follows: EPEVTQTPSHQVTQMGQEVILRCVPISNHLYFYWYRQILGQKVEFLVSFYNNEISEKSEIFDDQFSVERPDGSNFTLKIRSTKLEDSAMYFCASRRGDSSYEQYFGPGTRLTVT.

This clone was detected once. The V call is TRBV4-1, the J call TRBJ1-5; 7 nucleotides line up with TRBD1. CDR3 length equals 15 residues. J lost 2 bases, V lost 4 bases, and 5 bases had no gene match. Germline CDR1 is MGHRA and CDR2 is YSYEKL. DNA for the CDR3: TGCGCCAGCAGCCTTGACAGGGCCGGCAATCAGCCCCAGCATTTT. Translated, it gives CASSLDRAGNQPQHF.

This clone showed up just once. The chain employs TRBV28 and TRBJ1-6; D may be TRBD1 (6 bases). V shed 5 bases and J shed 0 bases, with 20 bases lying between them. This CDR3 region has 19 residues. The V gene's germline CDR1 is MDHEN and CDR2 SYDVKM. The CDR3 is CASSRWGGEETSYNSPLHF. The CDR3 nucleotides are TGTGCCAGCAGTCGGTGGGGGGGCGAAGAGACCTCCTATAATTCACCCCTCCACTTT. The full variable domain, with the rest looked up from reference TRBV28 and TRBJ1-6, is DVKVTQSSRYLVKRTGEKVFLECVQDMDHENMFWYRQDPGLGLRLIYFSYDVKMKEKGDIPEGYSVSREKKERFSLILESASTNQTSMYLCASSRWGGEETSYNSPLHFGNGTRLTVT.

The chain links TRBV28 to TRBJ2-7, with a possible D match to TRBD2 (6 bases). Germline CDR1 MDHEN, CDR2 SYDVKM. The CDR3 is made up of 14 amino acids. V lost 5 bases, J lost 2 bases, and 13 bases lay in between. DNA of the CDR3: TGTGCCAGCAGTAGGGACTGGAGGACCTACGAGCAGTACTTC. Its protein is CASSRDWRTYEQYF.

The chain carries TRBV11-2 and TRBJ1-2; weak D call: TRBD1 (6 bases). The CDR3 is 15 amino acids. Germline V lookup: CDR1 SGHAT, CDR2 FQNNGV. The V and J ends lost 1 base and 0 bases respectively, with 9 bases between them. CDR3: CASSLGGQPNYGYTF. CDR3 coding DNA: TGTGCCAGCAGCTTAGGTGGACAGCCTAACTATGGCTACACCTTC. Drawing the rest from reference TRBV11-2 and TRBJ1-2, the complete variable domain is EAGVAQSPRYKIIEKRQSVAFWCNPISGHATLYWYQQILGQGPKLLIQFQNNGVVDDSQLPKDRFSAERLKGVDSTLKIQPAKLEDSAVYLCASSLGGQPNYGYTFGSGTRLTVV.

V usage is TRBV23-1 and J usage is TRBJ1-5, with TRBD1 as a possible D gene (5 bases). TRBV23-1 is an ORF for which the function is uncertain. Trimming took off 3 bases at V and 7 bases at J, with 22 bases between the two ends. This CDR3 is built from 17 residues. The CDR3 coding sequence is TGCGCCAGCAGTCAGCCTGGGAGGCAGGACACAACCCAGCCCCAGCATTTT. Protein sequence: CASSQPGRQDTTQPQHF.

The rearrangement links TRBV9 to TRBJ1-1; D is perhaps TRBD1 (6 bases). The V end lost 0 bases, the J end lost 6 bases, and 12 bases lay between the germline ends. The CDR3 is made up of 14 amino acids. From germline, CDR1 is SGDLS and CDR2 YYNGEE. The chain's CDR3 is CASSVGQVGSEAFF. The DNA of the CDR3 is TGTGCCAGCAGCGTAGGACAGGTTGGGTCTGAAGCTTTCTTT.

This clone is a singleton in its sample. J is TRBJ2-2 and V is TRBV27, with TRBD2 identical over 8 bases. The CDR3 extends over 16 amino acids. The V gene end was trimmed by 5 bases and the J gene end by 3 bases; junction bases not matched to a gene: 8. Germline CDR1 reads MNHEY; CDR2 reads SMNVEV (reference sequence). CDR3 region: CASSPESGSYTGELFF. The CDR3 DNA sequence: TGTGCCAGCAGTCCCGAGAGCGGGAGCTACACCGGGGAGCTGTTTTTT.

This rearrangement joins TRBV9 to TRBJ2-5; 9 bases map to TRBD1. This CDR3 comprises 14 residues. The trim removed 4 bases at V and 4 bases at J, leaving 5 bases unmatched. Germline assignment: CDR1 SGDLS and CDR2 YYNGEE. In DNA form, the CDR3 reads TGTGCCAGCAGCCGGACAGGGGTGGCAGAGACCCAGTACTTC. This encodes CASSRTGVAETQYF. Combining the CDR3 with reference TRBV9 and TRBJ2-5 gives the whole variable domain DSGVTQTPKHLITATGQRVTLRCSPRSGDLSVYWYQQSLDQGLQFLIQYYNGEERAKGNILERFSAQQFPDLHSELNLSSLELGDSALYFCASSRTGVAETQYFGPGTRLLVL.

This sequence joins TRBV5-1 and TRBJ2-2; no reliable D call. CDR3 size: 16 residues. Trimming removed 0 bases from V and 3 bases from J, with 12 bases in between. Germline assignment: CDR1 SGHRS and CDR2 YFSETQ. CDR3: CASSLVAMFDTGELFF. CDR3 DNA sequence: TGCGCCAGCAGCTTGGTCGCGATGTTCGACACCGGGGAGCTGTTTTTT.

This clone was counted once. This specimen includes other DNA sequences encoding the same CDR3. The chain uses TRBV6-5 and TRBJ1-2, with a possible D match to TRBD1 (5 bases). Germline V lookup: CDR1 MNHEY, CDR2 SVGAGI. The CDR3 totals 13 residues. Trimming left V 0 bases short and J 4 bases short, with 6 bases between. CDR3 nucleotides: TGTGCCAGCAGTTACTCCAGGGTCTATGGCTACACCTTC. Protein product: CASSYSRVYGYTF.

The chain uses TRBV11-2 and TRBJ2-7; tentatively, D is TRBD1 (5 bases). This CDR3 contains 16 residues. From germline, CDR1 is SGHAT and CDR2 FQNNGV. The V end lost 2 bases, the J end lost 2 bases, and 16 bases lay between the germline ends. In DNA, the CDR3 is TGTGCCAGCAGCTTAACGGCAGGGCAGAGGACCTACGAGCAGTACTTC. Protein sequence: CASSLTAGQRTYEQYF.

CDR3 sequence (DNA): TGTGCCTGGAAAGAGACAAACTCTGGAAACACCATATATTTT. This sequence encodes CAWKETNSGNTIYF. V and J are TRBV30 and TRBJ1-3; D remains ambiguous. V lost 4 bases and J 0 bases, leaving 10 bases between the germline ends. Germline CDR1 is GTSNPN and CDR2 is SVGIG (reference sequence). The CDR3 spans 14 residues.

The chain recombines TRBV27 with TRBJ1-2; 7 bases are shared with TRBD1. Germline CDR1 reads MNHEY; CDR2 reads SMNVEV (reference sequence). This CDR3 has 14 residues. V trimming: 6 bases; J trimming: 3 bases; junction bases outside the gene matches: 7. CDR3 in amino acids: CASRLGQIDYGYTF. The DNA of the CDR3 is TGTGCCAGCAGGCTGGGACAGATAGACTATGGCTACACCTTC.

The chain couples TRBV5-1 to TRBJ2-1; TRBD2 matches at 15 bases. Per germline, CDR1 SGHRS and CDR2 YFSETQ. V shed 0 bases, J shed 4 bases, and the junction held 8 bases outside the gene matches. This CDR3 is 19 amino acids long. This chain's CDR3 is CASSLEGLAGGPGYNEQFF. The CDR3 DNA sequence: TGCGCCAGCAGCTTGGAAGGACTAGCGGGAGGGCCGGGTTACAATGAGCAGTTCTTC. Full variable domain (rest looked up from reference TRBV5-1 and TRBJ2-1): KAGVTQTPRYLIKTRGQQVTLSCSPISGHRSVSWYQQTPGQGLQFLFEYFSETQRNKGNFPGRFSGRQFSNSRSEMNVSTLELGDSALYLCASSLEGLAGGPGYNEQFFGPGTRLTVL.

This clone was recorded only once. This CDR3 reads CASSIAGGKETQYF. For the CDR3, the DNA is TGTGCCAGCAGTATAGCGGGGGGGAAAGAGACCCAGTACTTC. The chain employs TRBV2 and TRBJ2-5, with 11 bases matching TRBD2. CDR1 and CDR2 (germline): SNHLY, FYNNEI. V shed 5 bases and J 3 bases; nucleotides not matched to a gene: 2. The CDR3 sequence is 14 residues long. The full variable domain, completed using reference TRBV2 and TRBJ2-5, is EPEVTQTPSHQVTQMGQEVILRCVPISNHLYFYWYRQILGQKVEFLVSFYNNEISEKSEIFDDQFSVERPDGSNFTLKIRSTKLEDSAMYFCASSIAGGKETQYFGPGTRLLVL.

The chain joins TRBV6-4 to TRBJ2-3; 7 bases align to TRBD2. With 4 bases clipped from V and 4 bases from J, the junction kept 17 bases outside the gene matches. Germline V gene sequence: CDR1 MRHNA, CDR2 SNTAGT. The CDR3 length is 18 residues. The CDR3 spells CASSGGGGGSILADTQYF. CDR3 coding DNA: TGTGCCAGCAGTGGTGGTGGAGGCGGGAGTATCTTAGCAGATACGCAGTATTTT.

The J gene is TRBJ1-2, the V gene TRBV28; D unclear. V gave up 4 bases and J gave up 3 bases, with 18 bases separating them. CDR3 length equals 16 residues. Per the germline V gene, CDR1 is MDHEN and CDR2 is SYDVKM. This chain's CDR3 is CASSSFMSGSHYGYTF. CDR3 sequence (DNA): TGTGCCAGCAGTTCGTTCATGTCAGGATCTCACTATGGCTACACCTTC.

This clone was found a few times. The chain has TRBV29-1 and TRBJ2-7; D gene unclear. The V end was cut by 6 bases, the J end by 3 bases, with 9 bases between. Germline values: CDR1 SQVTM, CDR2 ANQGSEA. CDR3 length: 11 residues. As DNA, the CDR3 is TGCAGCGTCGCACTCTACTACGAGCAGTACTTC. Amino acid sequence: CSVALYYEQYF.

The J gene is TRBJ1-1, the V gene TRBV30, with 7 bases fitting TRBD1. Trimming at V came to 1 base and at J to 1 base, leaving 6 bases not matched to a gene. Per germline, CDR1 GTSNPN and CDR2 SVGIG (reference sequence). The length of the CDR3 is 15 residues. CDR3 nucleotide sequence: TGTGCCTGGAGTGCCCGACAGGGCCGGAACACTGAAGCTTTCTTT. This encodes CAWSARQGRNTEAFF.

The chain is built from TRBV7-2 and TRBJ2-7, with TRBD2 as a possible D gene (6 bases). The CDR3 has 14 residues. Trimming took off 1 base at V and 4 bases at J, with 11 bases between the two ends. Per the germline V gene, CDR1 is SGHTA and CDR2 is FQGNSA. CDR3 DNA: TGTGCCAGCAGCTTAGTAGCGGCGGAATACGAGCAGTACTTC. Translation gives CASSLVAAEYEQYF.

This clone has a handful of counts. The chain links TRBV18 to TRBJ1-2; 8 bases line up with TRBD1. V was pared by 4 bases and J by 0 bases, with 7 bases of the junction left unmatched. Germline V gene data show CDR1 as KGHSH and CDR2 as LQKENI. The CDR3 is made up of 16 amino acids. CDR3 bases: TGTGCCAGCTCACTCTCGGGACAGGCAACTAACTATGGCTACACCTTC. Translating it yields CASSLSGQATNYGYTF. The whole variable domain, filled in from reference TRBV18 and TRBJ1-2, reads NAGVMQNPRHLVRRRGQEARLRCSPMKGHSHVYWYRQLPEEGLKFMVYLQKENIIDESGMPKERFSAEFPKEGPSILRIQQVVRGDSAAYFCASSLSGQATNYGYTFGSGTRLTVV.

In its sample, this clone was seen once. This chain uses TRBV25-1 with TRBJ2-2; D is unclear. From germline, CDR1 is MGHDK and CDR2 SYGVNS. Trimming shortened V by 3 bases and J by 5 bases, and 10 bases separated the two germline ends. The CDR3 has 14 amino acids. CDR3 in amino acids: CASSEIGLTGELFF. DNA of the CDR3: TGTGCCAGCAGTGAGATTGGCTTAACCGGGGAGCTGTTTTTT.

The gene calls are TRBV6-5 and TRBJ1-2, with TRBD1 matching over 8 bases. Germline loops: CDR1 MNHEY, CDR2 SVGAGI. V gave up 6 bases and J gave up 4 bases; unmatched junction bases: 4. The CDR3 runs to 13 residues. The CDR3 protein is CASSGQGTYGYTF. CDR3 bases: TGTGCCAGCAGCGGACAGGGCACCTATGGCTACACCTTC.

This chain links TRBV5-1 with TRBJ1-2; D is uncertain. CDR1 and CDR2 (germline): SGHRS, YFSETQ. This CDR3 contains 13 residues. Trimming removed 0 bases from V and 4 bases from J, with 7 bases in between. CDR3 residues: CASSLAGLYGYTF. CDR3 bases: TGCGCCAGCAGCTTGGCCGGTCTCTATGGCTACACCTTC.

This chain joins TRBV5-4 and TRBJ1-2; TRBD1 matches at 7 bases. V dropped 1 base and J dropped 2; count of bases not matched to a gene: 5. This CDR3 contains 15 residues. Germline V gene lookup returns CDR1 SGHNT and CDR2 YYREEE (reference sequence). CDR3 in amino acids: CASSLYDRENYGYTF. The CDR3 DNA sequence: TGTGCCAGCAGCTTGTACGACAGGGAGAACTATGGCTACACCTTC. Full variable domain (rest looked up from reference TRBV5-4 and TRBJ1-2): ETGVTQSPTHLIKTRGQQVTLRCSSQSGHNTVSWYQQALGQGPQFIFQYYREEENGRGNFPPRFSGLQFPNYSSELNVNALELDDSALYLCASSLYDRENYGYTFGSGTRLTVV.